A single sample is the source of the 3 T cell receptor beta chains below, sequenced in a study of T cell responses to AZD1222 COVID-19 vaccine. Measured with immunoSEQ multiplex PCR; TCRdb has only the in-frame clones, and not every one. Of 100,000 to 150,000 clones in the sample, roughly 90% were seen once. Source: peripheral blood, taken on day 0 of AZD1222 vaccination. The receptors derive from an adult in good health.

As DNA, the CDR3 is TGTGCCAGCAGTTTAATAACAGGGGGCGGTAATGGCTACACCTTC. It encodes CASSLITGGGNGYTF. The rearrangement links TRBV27 to TRBJ1-2, with TRBD1 matching 9 bases. Trimming took 2 bases from V and 6 from J; bases not matched to a gene: 7. Germline values: CDR1 MNHEY, CDR2 SMNVEV (reference sequence). The CDR3 sequence is 15 residues long.

The chain joins TRBV5-6 to TRBJ2-2, with 10 bases that match TRBD1. The CDR3 loop spans 16 amino acids. With 4 bases clipped from V and 3 bases from J, the junction kept 6 bases outside the gene matches. CDR1 is SGHDT and CDR2 is YYEEEE in the germline V gene. The CDR3 DNA sequence: TGTGCCAGCAGCCGAGGGGGACAGGGGCACACCGGGGAGCTGTTTTTT. Translation: CASSRGGQGHTGELFF. The variable domain in full, completed from reference TRBV5-6 and TRBJ2-2, reads DAGVTQSPTHLIKTRGQQVTLRCSPKSGHDTVSWYQQALGQGPQFIFQYYEEEERQRGNFPDRFSGHQFPNYSSELNVNALLLGDSALYLCASSRGGQGHTGELFFGEGSRLTVL.

This clone has just one count. The V call is TRBV6-6, the J call TRBJ2-3; TRBD2 might be the D (6 bases). The germline V gene encodes CDR1 MNHNY and CDR2 SVGAGI (reference sequence). V shed 4 bases and J shed 6 bases, with 14 bases lying between them. The length of the CDR3 is 14 residues. The DNA of the CDR3 is TGTGCCAGCAGTTGGGGGAGGACATCGGATACGCAGTATTTT. Its protein product is CASSWGRTSDTQYF.